The source of this T cell receptor (beta chain) is a study of blood T cell repertoires in COVID-19 (TCRdb year 2020). At the level of the whole study: The collaborator samples originated in the United States, Italy and Spain and spanned the acute and convalescent phases of COVID-19. The prospective study material was composed of cDNA or gDNA derived from T cells, B-cell-depleted T cells, or PBMCs. Deeply sampled blood TCRbeta repertoires from subjects exposed to, actively infected with, or recovered from COVID-19 were included in the dataset. The repertoires were released in a freely available public database meant as a resource for research on the immune response to SARS-CoV-2. Where HLA class I and class II types were available, the types were taken from metadata supplied by the sample provider, not from assay-based typing. Nearly every sample came with metadata listing a de-identified subject ID, COVID-19 status, age in years and sex. Samples were obtained from the ongoing ImmuneRACE study (first 160 participants) and from about 1,300 subjects provided by 6 global collaborators. Overall results and qualifications from the work: The amount of clinical and demographic metadata varied by source and participant and was provided uncurated.

Concerning this clone: The clone's antigen remains unknown. No base quality values were provided; no much bigger clone lies one nucleotide off.

Reading the germline V gene gives CDR1 SGHRS and CDR2 YFSETQ. V is clipped by 4 bases and J by 11 bases, and the sequence between their germline boundaries is 13 bases long. The CDR3 contains 13 residues, cysteine and phenylalanine counted. Only the CDR3 DNA stays, 39 bases, in frame from base 1. In Seattle, one collaborating source enrolled patients while the infection was active and tracked those patients longitudinally over the course of disease. Collaborating institutions collected whole blood in K2EDTA tubes following their own protocols. For TCRbeta analysis, collaborator samples were shipped as frozen whole blood, as isolated PBMCs, or as DNA extracted from either sample type. TCRbeta CDR3 regions were amplified from genomic DNA using the immunoSEQ Assay, a bias-controlled multiplex PCR. In the original analysis: The number of nucleated cells in each sample was estimated by amplification of reference gene primers within the assay. Sequence reads were collapsed and filtered to measure the absolute abundance of every unique TCRbeta CDR3 rearrangement. For each sample, productive Simpson clonality was calculated by taking the square root of Simpson's diversity index across productive rearrangements. TCRdb mirrors the immuneACCESS table, restricted to in-frame sequences. Some clones are absent from its copies; in checked studies, under half trace to an unresolved V gene, and the reason for the others is unknown. D and trimming were read from the DNA, whereas the V and J calls and clone size are those reported in that table. The sample records some 300,000 clones, 90% of which are singletons. The ten largest account for roughly 1% of the sample.

Specimen: peripheral blood. The chain is encoded by TRBV5-1 joined to TRBJ1-6; the D gene cannot be named for sure. This receptor was identified in a woman aged 40 to 55 with COVID-19, enrolled during active disease. This receptor has the CDR3 CASSARGGTPLHF. The DNA sequence is as follows: TGCGCCAGCAGCGCAAGAGGTGGAACACCCCTCCACTTT.